These 30 T cell receptor beta chains were sequenced from one sample in a study of cytomegalovirus exposure and HLA in healthy donors. Clones were read by immunoSEQ multiplex PCR, and TCRdb kept only the in-frame ones, dropping some. The data hold 85,000 to 95,000 clones, with about 96% observed a single time. Sequenced: PBMCs. The source is a man younger than 30 in good health and CMV-seronegative.

This chain connects TRBV18 to TRBJ1-1; the D gene is possibly TRBD1 (6 bases). Per the germline V gene, CDR1 is KGHSH and CDR2 is LQKENI. CDR3 length: 14 residues. Trimming took 3 bases from V and 4 from J, leaving 12 bases between them. The DNA of the CDR3 is TGTGCCAGCTCACCGGGGGCCTGGGGCACTGAAGCTTTCTTT. Protein product: CASSPGAWGTEAFF.

This clone was picked up one time. The CDR3 bases are TGTGCCAGCTCACCTCGGGGGATGTCGTCCACTGAAGCTTTCTTT. This encodes CASSPRGMSSTEAFF. The chain has TRBV18 and TRBJ1-1; a possible D gene is TRBD1 (5 bases). This CDR3 has 15 amino acids. V shed 3 bases and J shed 4 bases, with 15 bases lying between them. Germline CDR1 is KGHSH and CDR2 is LQKENI. Variable domain in full (rest from reference TRBV18 and TRBJ1-1): NAGVMQNPRHLVRRRGQEARLRCSPMKGHSHVYWYRQLPEEGLKFMVYLQKENIIDESGMPKERFSAEFPKEGPSILRIQQVVRGDSAAYFCASSPRGMSSTEAFFGQGTRLTVV.

The chain has TRBV28 and TRBJ2-3; possibly TRBD2 for D (6 bases). Germline assignment: CDR1 MDHEN and CDR2 SYDVKM. V gave up 5 bases and J gave up 4 bases, with 19 bases separating them. There are 16 residues in the CDR3. In nucleotides, the CDR3 is TGTGCCAGCAGTGCCGTGGAGCGGTCGGGAGCAGATACGCAGTATTTT. This translates into CASSAVERSGADTQYF. The full variable domain, its missing parts supplied by reference TRBV28 and TRBJ2-3, is DVKVTQSSRYLVKRTGEKVFLECVQDMDHENMFWYRQDPGLGLRLIYFSYDVKMKEKGDIPEGYSVSREKKERFSLILESASTNQTSMYLCASSAVERSGADTQYFGPGTRLTVL.

In its sample, this clone was seen once. The chain recombines TRBV27 with TRBJ1-5; D gene unclear. Trimming left V 3 bases short and J 4 bases short, with 13 bases between. The CDR3 extends over 15 amino acids. Germline CDR1 reads MNHEY; CDR2 reads SMNVEV (reference sequence). CDR3 bases: TGTGCCAGCAGTTTGTTTCAGGCCGGAAATCAGCCCCAGCATTTT. This gives the protein CASSLFQAGNQPQHF.

The J gene is TRBJ2-5, the V gene TRBV19, with TRBD1 matching 11 bases. Germline CDR1 and CDR2: LNHDA and SQIVND (reference sequence). This CDR3 region has 18 residues. V lost 5 bases and J lost 5; bases outside the gene matches: 16. DNA of the CDR3: TGTGCCAGTAGTGCCCACCTTAGGACAGGGGGCTTTTTGGAGACCCAGTACTTC. Protein sequence: CASSAHLRTGGFLETQYF.

This chain links TRBV27 with TRBJ2-2; 9 bases align to TRBD2. The CDR3 extends over 15 amino acids. Trimming removed 7 bases from V and 7 bases from J; junction bases left unmatched: 10. Germline V gene lookup returns CDR1 MNHEY and CDR2 SMNVEV (reference sequence). CDR3: CASILSGSNGGELFF. In nucleotides, the CDR3 is TGTGCCAGCATTCTTAGCGGGAGTAACGGCGGGGAGCTGTTTTTT.

The chain couples TRBV6-1 to TRBJ2-2, with a weak D call TRBD2 (6 bases). Germline CDR1 MNHNS, CDR2 SASEGT. V was pared by 11 bases and J by 2 bases, with 15 bases between. There are 14 residues in the CDR3. CDR3: CAQRLALNTGELFF. CDR3 coding DNA: TGTGCCCAGAGGCTAGCGCTAAACACCGGGGAGCTGTTTTTT.

This clone is a singleton in its sample. The chain recombines TRBV30 with TRBJ1-2; D ambiguous. Germline-derived CDR1 and CDR2 are GTSNPN and SVGIG (reference sequence). The CDR3 length is 13 residues. V was clipped by 2 bases and J by 6 bases, with 13 bases between them. The CDR3 sequence is CAWSTGARDGYTF. For the CDR3, the DNA is TGTGCCTGGAGTACCGGAGCGAGGGATGGCTACACCTTC.

This chain uses TRBV6-6 with TRBJ2-3; D may be TRBD1 (5 bases). V was clipped by 7 bases and J by 6 bases, with 11 bases between them. The germline V gene encodes CDR1 MNHNY and CDR2 SVGAGI (reference sequence). The CDR3 is 12 residues long. The CDR3 protein is CASTFQGDTQYF. The CDR3 nucleotides read TGTGCCAGCACATTCCAGGGCGATACGCAGTATTTT.

The chain uses TRBV27 and TRBJ2-5; 7 bases are shared with TRBD2. CDR1 and CDR2 (germline): MNHEY, SMNVEV (reference sequence). J lost 2 bases, V lost 6 bases, and 3 bases had no gene match. The CDR3 sequence is 13 residues long. The CDR3 loop reads CASRPSGQETQYF. The CDR3 DNA reads TGTGCCAGCAGGCCTAGCGGACAAGAGACCCAGTACTTC.

The chain uses TRBV18 and TRBJ2-1; maybe TRBD2 (7 bases). Looked up from germline, CDR1 is KGHSH and CDR2 is LQKENI. Trimming removed 3 bases at V and 1 base at J, with 16 bases between. The length of the CDR3 is 17 residues. CDR3 loop: CASSPFGGGSSYNEQFF. The CDR3 region has the DNA TGTGCCAGCTCACCCTTTGGGGGCGGGAGTTCCTACAATGAGCAGTTCTTC.

This chain uses TRBV23-1 with TRBJ2-3, with TRBD1 identical over 7 bases. TRBV23-1 is an ORF, and what it does is uncertain. The V and J ends lost 2 bases and 2 bases, in that order; junction bases with no gene match: 10. The CDR3 is made up of 17 amino acids. The CDR3, as DNA: TGCGCCAGCAGTCAACCGGGACAGACGATAACCACAGATACGCAGTATTTT. Translated, it gives CASSQPGQTITTDTQYF.

The V gene is TRBV19, the J gene TRBJ2-7, with a possible D match to TRBD1 (7 bases). The length of the CDR3 is 14 residues. Germline loops: CDR1 LNHDA, CDR2 SQIVND (reference sequence). The V gene lost 5 bases and the J gene lost 0 bases, with 11 bases spanning the gap. The DNA of the CDR3 is TGTGCCAGTAGTTCCCAGGGGGGCTCCTACGAGCAGTACTTC. Its translation: CASSSQGGSYEQYF.

The V call is TRBV7-6, the J call TRBJ2-7, with D possibly TRBD2 on 5 matching bases. Germline V gene lookup returns CDR1 SGHVS and CDR2 FNYEAQ. The V gene lost 4 bases and the J gene lost 0 bases, with 16 bases spanning the gap. This CDR3 spans 16 amino acids. CDR3 sequence reads: CASSSRTGIASYEQYF. CDR3 sequence (DNA): TGTGCCAGCAGCTCCCGAACCGGGATCGCCTCCTACGAGCAGTACTTC.

The rearrangement joins TRBV27 to TRBJ2-1; unclear D gene. V lost 4 bases, J lost 0 bases, and 7 bases lay in between. In germline, CDR1 is MNHEY, CDR2 SMNVEV (reference sequence). The CDR3 has 14 amino acids. The CDR3 loop reads CASSSPGSYNEQFF. The CDR3 nucleotides are TGTGCCAGCAGTTCCCCGGGCTCCTACAATGAGCAGTTCTTC.

This sequence joins TRBV28 and TRBJ2-7; no reliable D call. The CDR3 has 14 residues. The germline gives CDR1 MDHEN, CDR2 SYDVKM. V gave up 9 bases and J gave up 0 bases, with 15 bases separating them. CDR3 in amino acids: CASTTGVDSYEQYF. The CDR3 nucleotides are TGTGCCAGTACGACCGGAGTGGACTCCTACGAGCAGTACTTC.

The chain joins TRBV2 to TRBJ2-7, with 7 bases identical to TRBD2. The CDR3 spans 14 residues. V was pared by 9 bases and J by 3 bases, with 11 bases of the junction left unmatched. Per germline, CDR1 SNHLY and CDR2 FYNNEI. The DNA of the CDR3 is TGTGCCAGATTTAGACTAGCCGATATCTACGAGCAGTACGTC. Residues: CARFRLADIYEQYV.

V usage is TRBV30 and J usage is TRBJ2-7; D perhaps matches TRBD2 (6 bases). Trimming removed 0 bases from V and 7 bases from J, with 10 bases in between. The CDR3 loop spans 12 amino acids. CDR1 and CDR2 from the germline V gene are GTSNPN and SVGIG (reference sequence). The CDR3 reads CAWSVGRGEQYV. CDR3 DNA: TGTGCCTGGAGTGTTGGTCGGGGGGAGCAGTACGTC.

The chain is built from TRBV27 and TRBJ2-5, with a possible D match to TRBD1 (5 bases). Trimming left V 2 bases short and J 5 bases short, with 12 bases between. This CDR3 region has 14 residues. CDR1 is MNHEY and CDR2 is SMNVEV in the germline V gene (reference sequence). CDR3 sequence: CASSLLGAGETQYF. CDR3 DNA: TGTGCCAGCAGTTTACTAGGGGCCGGTGAGACCCAGTACTTC.

The J gene is TRBJ2-4, the V gene TRBV27, with TRBD2 matching 10 bases. From germline, CDR1 is MNHEY and CDR2 SMNVEV (reference sequence). J was trimmed by 6 bases and V by 4 bases; bases with no gene match: 9. This CDR3 contains 16 residues. In nucleotides, the CDR3 is TGTGCCAGCAGTTCTCCCGGTAGGACTAGCGGAAACATTCAGTACTTC. This codes for CASSSPGRTSGNIQYF.

The chain links TRBV27 to TRBJ2-2, with D uncertain. V lost 3 bases, J lost 5 bases, and 10 bases lay in between. Germline CDR1 reads MNHEY; CDR2 reads SMNVEV (reference sequence). There are 14 residues in the CDR3. CDR3 sequence (DNA): TGTGCCAGCAGTTTCCTCACAGTTACCGGGGAGCTGTTTTTT. Its translation: CASSFLTVTGELFF.

V and J are TRBV30 and TRBJ2-6; the match to TRBD1 covers 9 bases. The trim removed 4 bases at V and 0 bases at J, leaving 1 base unmatched. CDR3 size: 15 residues. Germline values: CDR1 GTSNPN, CDR2 SVGIG (reference sequence). CDR3 loop: CAWNRGPSGANVLTF. CDR3 coding DNA: TGTGCCTGGAACAGGGGGCCCTCTGGGGCCAACGTCCTGACTTTC.

V and J are TRBV11-3 and TRBJ2-2, with 9 bases identical to TRBD2. CDR3 length: 16 residues. With 3 bases clipped from V and 3 bases from J, the junction kept 5 bases outside the gene matches. Germline V gives CDR1 SGHNT, CDR2 YENEEA. In nucleotides, the CDR3 is TGTGCCAGCAGCTTTGGCGGGAGGGCCGACACCGGGGAGCTGTTTTTT. Its translation: CASSFGGRADTGELFF.

The V and J genes are TRBV5-1 and TRBJ1-2; D may be TRBD1 (5 bases). Germline CDR1 SGHRS, CDR2 YFSETQ. This CDR3 is 15 amino acids long. The V and J ends lost 1 base and 3 bases respectively, with 13 bases between them. This chain's CDR3 is CASSLPGGVDYGYTF. CDR3 nucleotide sequence: TGCGCCAGCAGCTTGCCGGGAGGGGTTGACTATGGCTACACCTTC.

DNA for the CDR3: TGTGCCAGCAGTTTGCGCGGGGTCGGTGTCACCGGGGAGCTGTTTTTT. Its protein product is CASSLRGVGVTGELFF. The rearrangement joins TRBV27 to TRBJ2-2, with a weak D call TRBD2 (6 bases). Trimming shortened V by 3 bases and J by 4 bases, and 15 bases separated the two germline ends. This CDR3 is built from 16 residues. Germline loops: CDR1 MNHEY, CDR2 SMNVEV (reference sequence).

This chain links TRBV4-1 with TRBJ2-7; TRBD1 agrees at 7 bases. The CDR3 spans 15 residues. The V gene end was trimmed by 1 base and the J gene end by 2 bases; junction bases not matched to a gene: 5. Per the germline V gene, CDR1 is MGHRA and CDR2 is YSYEKL. This CDR3 is CASSQAYRGPYEQYV. The CDR3 coding sequence is TGCGCCAGCAGCCAAGCATACAGGGGACCCTACGAGCAGTACGTC.

The chain couples TRBV6-5 to TRBJ1-1; 7 bases are a match to TRBD1. CDR1 MNHEY and CDR2 SVGAGI come from the germline V gene. The length of the CDR3 is 16 residues. Trimming at V came to 2 bases and at J to 1 base, leaving 7 bases not matched to a gene. CDR3 nucleotides: TGTGCCAGCAGTTACCCCCCAGGGGGTGGGAACACTGAAGCTTTCTTT. The encoded protein is CASSYPPGGGNTEAFF.

The V gene is TRBV9, the J gene TRBJ2-2; D is undetermined. V dropped 0 bases and J dropped 6 bases, with 9 bases sitting between them. Germline CDR1 and CDR2: SGDLS and YYNGEE. The CDR3 is 14 amino acids. CDR3 bases: TGTGCCAGCAGCGTAGTCGGGTCTGCCGGGGAGCTGTTTTTT. Translation: CASSVVGSAGELFF.

This chain links TRBV5-4 with TRBJ2-7, with 7 bases aligning to TRBD1. The CDR3 consists of 14 residues. The V gene's germline CDR1 is SGHNT and CDR2 YYREEE (reference sequence). Germline trimming cut 2 bases from V and 2 bases from J; bases unmatched to any gene: 4. The CDR3 loop is CASSFSQGAYEQYF. DNA of the CDR3: TGTGCCAGCAGCTTTTCCCAGGGGGCCTACGAGCAGTACTTC.

V gene TRBV6-6 combines with J gene TRBJ1-5, with D possibly matching TRBD1 (6 bases). V lost 8 bases and J lost 0, with 14 bases in between. CDR1 is MNHNY and CDR2 is SVGAGI in the germline V gene (reference sequence). This CDR3 comprises 15 residues. CDR3 protein: CASVTGRYSNQPQHF. The CDR3 DNA follows: TGTGCCAGCGTAACAGGGCGGTATAGCAATCAGCCCCAGCATTTT.